This T cell receptor beta chain was obtained from a study of identical twins. Each CDR3 protein gets one entry after TCRdb re-called the 5' RACE reads with MiXCR. Of 300,000 to 400,000 distinct CDR3 sequences in the sample, 9% to 15% were seen once. This CDR3 has 14 amino acids. The germline gives CDR1 SEHNR, CDR2 FQNEAQ (reference sequence). V gave up 4 bases and J gave up 4 bases; unmatched junction bases: 5. This same sample was also taken into another study, of yellow fever vaccine responses in identical twins.

This sequence joins TRBV7-9 and TRBJ2-5; 8 nucleotides align to TRBD1. The receptor comes from a woman between 18 and 29 years old in good health. The specimen was CD8+ T cells sorted from blood. The CDR3 region is CASSSQGARETQYF. The CDR3 region has the DNA TGTGCCAGCAGCTCCCAGGGGGCCCGAGAGACCCAGTACTTC.